This TCR beta chain was identified during a study of CD8+ T cells in alopecia areata. The study's findings and limits: Researchers reported that TCR sharing among patients proved less clear than in mice, possibly HLA-linked.

CDR1 is ENHRY, CDR2 SYGVKD, per germline. The CDR3 runs 14 residues. Deletions cut 2 bases from V and 2 bases from J, with 7 bases between. Details on this clone: Its antigen remains unknown.

Treatment given: oral pan-JAK inhibitor, 5-10 mg twice daily. Researchers picked out CD4+ and CD8+ T cells from PBMCs by sorting. After isolation, RNA underwent reverse transcription to generate cDNA as the sequencing template. The protocol was immunoSEQ multiplex PCR, while the TCRdb copy is restricted to in-frame clones and leaves out a portion. The table shows about 190,000 clones, with about 65% occurring only once. The TCR originated in a human donor with alopecia areata. The sample was CD4+ T cells sorted from blood, taken around week 49, from a patient treated with tofacitinib. The rearrangement joins TRBV10-3 to TRBJ1-5; D is unclear. The DNA for the CDR3 is TGTGCCATCAGTGAGGGTAGAGGCAATCAGCCCCAGCATTTT. Its translation: CAISEGRGNQPQHF.